A selection of T cell receptor beta chains follows, all from one sample in a study of control samples from healthy donors and cancer patients. The method was immunoSEQ multiplex PCR; TCRdb's version includes in-frame clones alone and lacks a portion of them. There are tens of thousands of clones in the sample; about 90% occur only once, and over 5% lies in the top ten. Source material: PBMCs. The receptors were sampled from a man in his 60s with colorectal cancer. Both conserved end residues are part of each CDR3. A D gene is named only where the DNA matches it firmly. Rows give clone size only sometimes, using once, few, many, or a class for an expanded clone.

J gene: TRBJ2-6; D gene: -; V gene: TRBV2; clone size: -; CDR3 length: 12; CDR3 DNA: TGTGCCAGCAACTCTGGGGCCAACGTCCTGACTTTC; CDR3 protein: CASNSGANVLTF
J gene: TRBJ1-6; D gene: -; V gene: TRBV4-2; clone size: -; CDR3 length: 16; CDR3 DNA: TGTGCCAGCAGCGAAGACAGCGTTTCGTATAATTCACCCCTCCACTTT; CDR3 protein: CASSEDSVSYNSPLHF
J gene: TRBJ1-5; D gene: -; V gene: TRBV11-2; clone size: -; CDR3 length: 13; CDR3 DNA: TGTGCCAGCAGCCCCGACGGTAATCAGCCCCAGCATTTT; CDR3 protein: CASSPDGNQPQHF
J gene: TRBJ2-2; D gene: -; V gene: TRBV7-2; clone size: -; CDR3 length: 12; CDR3 DNA: TGTGCCAGCAGTTGGGGGGCCGGGGAGCTGTTTTTT; CDR3 protein: CASSWGAGELFF
J gene: TRBJ2-7; D gene: -; V gene: TRBV7-9; clone size: -; CDR3 length: 12; CDR3 DNA: TGTGCCAGCGGTCCCCGCGGGTACGAGCAGTACTTC; CDR3 protein: CASGPRGYEQYF
J gene: TRBJ2-5; D gene: -; V gene: TRBV7-2; clone size: -; CDR3 length: 15; CDR3 DNA: TGTGCCAGCAGCTTAGTAAGTTCCCGCGGTGAGACCCAGTACTTC; CDR3 protein: CASSLVSSRGETQYF
J gene: TRBJ1-1; D gene: -; V gene: TRBV11-2; clone size: -; CDR3 length: 15; CDR3 DNA: TGTGCCAGCAGAACGGGAGGTGTTCCGAACACTGAAGCTTTCTTT; CDR3 protein: CASRTGGVPNTEAFF
J gene: TRBJ1-2; D gene: -; V gene: TRBV20-1; clone size: -; CDR3 length: 14; CDR3 DNA: TGCAGTGCTAGTCTCGGGACTCTCTCGGGTGGCTACACCTTC; CDR3 protein: CSASLGTLSGGYTF
J gene: TRBJ2-3; D gene: -; V gene: TRBV2; clone size: -; CDR3 length: 13; CDR3 DNA: TGTGCCAGCCCGAAGGGGACGGTAGATACGCAGTATTTT; CDR3 protein: CASPKGTVDTQYF
J gene: TRBJ2-7; D gene: -; V gene: TRBV4-1; clone size: -; CDR3 length: 16; CDR3 DNA: TGCGCCAGCAGCCAAGATGAGGGGCTGGGGACCTACGAGCAGTACTTC; CDR3 protein: CASSQDEGLGTYEQYF
J gene: TRBJ1-2; D gene: TRBD1; V gene: TRBV7-9; clone size: -; CDR3 length: 15; CDR3 DNA: TGTGCCAGTGCGACAGGGGGCGTATCGAACTATGGCTACACCTTC; CDR3 protein: CASATGGVSNYGYTF
J gene: TRBJ2-3; D gene: -; V gene: TRBV5-4; clone size: -; CDR3 length: 13; CDR3 DNA: TGTGCCAGCAGCTTGCCCCCTACAGATACGCAGTATTTT; CDR3 protein: CASSLPPTDTQYF
J gene: TRBJ1-5; D gene: TRBD1; V gene: TRBV7-2; clone size: -; CDR3 length: 17; CDR3 DNA: TGTGCCAGCAGCTTAGGGACAGGGCAATATAGCAATCAGCCCCAGCATTTT; CDR3 protein: CASSLGTGQYSNQPQHF
J gene: TRBJ1-5; D gene: -; V gene: TRBV28; clone size: -; CDR3 length: 14; CDR3 DNA: TGTGCCAGCAACCTAGGGGTTAGCAATCAGCCCCAGCATTTT; CDR3 protein: CASNLGVSNQPQHF
J gene: TRBJ1-5; D gene: -; V gene: TRBV4-2; clone size: -; CDR3 length: 15; CDR3 DNA: TGTGCCAGCAGCCCAGGAGGGTCTAGCAATCAGCCCCAGCATTTT; CDR3 protein: CASSPGGSSNQPQHF
J gene: TRBJ1-4; D gene: -; V gene: TRBV12-3/TRBV12-4; clone size: -; CDR3 length: 13; CDR3 DNA: TGTGCCAGCAGCCCTCGGGAAGGAAAAAAACTGTTTTTT; CDR3 protein: CASSPREGKKLFF
J gene: TRBJ2-7; D gene: -; V gene: TRBV18; clone size: once; CDR3 length: 17; CDR3 DNA: TGTGCCAGCTCACCGGGAGTAGCTGGGCACATCTCCTACGAGCAGTACTTC; CDR3 protein: CASSPGVAGHISYEQYF
J gene: TRBJ2-1; D gene: TRBD1; V gene: TRBV19; clone size: -; CDR3 length: 14; CDR3 DNA: TGTGCCAGTACCGTGGGACAGGGGGTTTCTTTACCGTTCTTC; CDR3 protein: CASTVGQGVSLPFF
J gene: TRBJ1-2; D gene: -; V gene: TRBV9; clone size: -; CDR3 length: 14; CDR3 DNA: TGTGCCAGCAGCGTATCACCAACCGACTATGGCTACACCTTC; CDR3 protein: CASSVSPTDYGYTF
J gene: TRBJ1-3; D gene: -; V gene: TRBV5-1; clone size: -; CDR3 length: 11; CDR3 DNA: TGCGCAAGGGAAACCGGAAACACCATATATTTT; CDR3 protein: CARETGNTIYF
J gene: TRBJ2-1; D gene: TRBD2; V gene: TRBV27; clone size: -; CDR3 length: 16; CDR3 DNA: TGTGCCAGCAGTCCAGGGGTAGCGGGGCTTACAGTTGAGCAGTTCTTC; CDR3 protein: CASSPGVAGLTVEQFF
J gene: TRBJ2-7; D gene: -; V gene: TRBV9; clone size: -; CDR3 length: 16; CDR3 DNA: TGTGCCAGCAGCGTACCTCAAGGGACGTCCTCCTACGAGCAGTACTTC; CDR3 protein: CASSVPQGTSSYEQYF
J gene: TRBJ1-5; D gene: -; V gene: TRBV27; clone size: -; CDR3 length: 15; CDR3 DNA: TGTGCCAGCAGTTTATCGGCAGGGAATCGCCAGCCCCAGCATTTT; CDR3 protein: CASSLSAGNRQPQHF
J gene: TRBJ1-2; D gene: -; V gene: TRBV19; clone size: -; CDR3 length: 15; CDR3 DNA: TGTGCCAGTAGTATAGCGGCGCGGCAGGGTGGCGGCTACACCTTC; CDR3 protein: CASSIAARQGGGYTF
J gene: TRBJ2-1; D gene: -; V gene: TRBV7-6; clone size: -; CDR3 length: 12; CDR3 DNA: TGTGCCAGCAGCCCATCCCCCTGGGAGCAGTTCTTC; CDR3 protein: CASSPSPWEQFF
J gene: TRBJ1-5; D gene: -; V gene: TRBV5-1; clone size: -; CDR3 length: 14; CDR3 DNA: TGCGCCAGCAGCTTGTTGGGAGGGGATCAGCCCCAGCATTTT; CDR3 protein: CASSLLGGDQPQHF
J gene: TRBJ2-1; D gene: -; V gene: TRBV24-1; clone size: -; CDR3 length: 13; CDR3 DNA: TGTGCCACCAGCGGGACACCCTTGAATGAGCAGTTCTTC; CDR3 protein: CATSGTPLNEQFF
J gene: TRBJ2-7; D gene: -; V gene: TRBV6-5; clone size: -; CDR3 length: 14; CDR3 DNA: TGTGCCAGCAGCCCCGTTGCGGGCCCCTACGAGCAGTACTTC; CDR3 protein: CASSPVAGPYEQYF
J gene: TRBJ2-3; D gene: TRBD1; V gene: TRBV12-3/TRBV12-4; clone size: once; CDR3 length: 13; CDR3 DNA: TGTGCCAGCAGAGGGACGGGACAGGATACGCAGTATTTT; CDR3 protein: CASRGTGQDTQYF
J gene: TRBJ2-1; D gene: -; V gene: TRBV7-3; clone size: few; CDR3 length: 18; CDR3 DNA: TGTGCCAGCAGCTTAGATGGGGCCAGGATGAGCTCCTACAATGAGCAGTTCTTC; CDR3 protein: CASSLDGARMSSYNEQFF
J gene: TRBJ2-5; D gene: -; V gene: TRBV6-5; clone size: -; CDR3 length: 12; CDR3 DNA: TGTGCCAGCAGCTCAGGCGGAGAGACCCAGTACTTC; CDR3 protein: CASSSGGETQYF
J gene: TRBJ2-3; D gene: -; V gene: TRBV2; clone size: -; CDR3 length: 16; CDR3 DNA: TGTGCCAGCAGCCCGGGCGGGGGCCGAGTCACAGATACGCAGTATTTT; CDR3 protein: CASSPGGGRVTDTQYF
J gene: TRBJ1-2; D gene: -; V gene: TRBV27; clone size: -; CDR3 length: 14; CDR3 DNA: TGTGCCAGCAGTTTATCGTGGGGGGCCGGTGGCTACACCTTC; CDR3 protein: CASSLSWGAGGYTF
J gene: TRBJ2-5; D gene: TRBD2; V gene: TRBV19; clone size: -; CDR3 length: 16; CDR3 DNA: TGTGCCAGTAGTGGGCTAGCGGGGACCCTCCAAGAGACCCAGTACTTC; CDR3 protein: CASSGLAGTLQETQYF
J gene: TRBJ1-2; D gene: -; V gene: TRBV18; clone size: -; CDR3 length: 15; CDR3 DNA: TGTGCCAGCTCACCTCTGGGGGAGGGACCTTATGGCTACACCTTC; CDR3 protein: CASSPLGEGPYGYTF
J gene: TRBJ2-7; D gene: -; V gene: TRBV28; clone size: -; CDR3 length: 12; CDR3 DNA: TGTGCCAGCAGTTTGCCTATTGGCGAGCAGTACTTC; CDR3 protein: CASSLPIGEQYF
J gene: TRBJ1-1; D gene: -; V gene: TRBV7-9; clone size: -; CDR3 length: 13; CDR3 DNA: TGTGCCAGCAGCCTAGGGGTTTACACTGAAGCTTTCTTT; CDR3 protein: CASSLGVYTEAFF
J gene: TRBJ2-1; D gene: -; V gene: TRBV9; clone size: few; CDR3 length: 13; CDR3 DNA: TGTGCCAGCAGCGGGGGCTCCTACAATGAGCAGTTCTTC; CDR3 protein: CASSGGSYNEQFF
J gene: TRBJ2-7; D gene: -; V gene: TRBV5-6; clone size: -; CDR3 length: 13; CDR3 DNA: TGTGCCAGCAGCGCGGGACCGTTCTACGAGCAGTACTTC; CDR3 protein: CASSAGPFYEQYF
J gene: TRBJ2-3; D gene: -; V gene: TRBV4-3; clone size: -; CDR3 length: 14; CDR3 DNA: TGCGCCAGCAGCCCCACGGGGGTTACAGATACGCAGTATTTT; CDR3 protein: CASSPTGVTDTQYF
J gene: TRBJ1-1; D gene: -; V gene: TRBV5-1; clone size: -; CDR3 length: 16; CDR3 DNA: TGCGCCAGCAGCTTGACAGTGGCCCCACGAATGACTGAAGCTTTCTTT; CDR3 protein: CASSLTVAPRMTEAFF
J gene: TRBJ1-4; D gene: -; V gene: TRBV19; clone size: -; CDR3 length: 15; CDR3 DNA: TGTGCCAGTATGCTTGTGGGGGCAGGTAATGAAAAACTGTTTTTT; CDR3 protein: CASMLVGAGNEKLFF
J gene: TRBJ2-7; D gene: -; V gene: TRBV11-2; clone size: once; CDR3 length: 13; CDR3 DNA: TGTGCCAGCAGCCTATCGGCGGCCTACGAGCAGTACTTC; CDR3 protein: CASSLSAAYEQYF
J gene: TRBJ2-3; D gene: TRBD1; V gene: TRBV7-9; clone size: -; CDR3 length: 17; CDR3 DNA: TGTGCCAGCAGCTTAGAGAAGTTGACAGGGGGCACAGATACGCAGTATTTT; CDR3 protein: CASSLEKLTGGTDTQYF
J gene: TRBJ2-1; D gene: -; V gene: TRBV27; clone size: -; CDR3 length: 16; CDR3 DNA: TGTGCCAGCAGTTTATCACTTTGGGACCGAGGGAATGAGCAGTTCTTC; CDR3 protein: CASSLSLWDRGNEQFF
J gene: TRBJ1-2; D gene: TRBD1; V gene: TRBV4-1; clone size: -; CDR3 length: 13; CDR3 DNA: TGCGCCAGCAGCCAGGGACAGACGAGAGGCTACACCTTC; CDR3 protein: CASSQGQTRGYTF
J gene: TRBJ2-5; D gene: -; V gene: TRBV4-1; clone size: -; CDR3 length: 16; CDR3 DNA: TGCGCCAGCAGCCAAGGGACGGGTTTCGGGGCGGAGACCCAGTACTTC; CDR3 protein: CASSQGTGFGAETQYF
J gene: TRBJ1-5; D gene: -; V gene: TRBV6-5; clone size: -; CDR3 length: 14; CDR3 DNA: TGTGCCAGCAGTCGCGGGGGAGGCAATCAGCCCCAGCATTTT; CDR3 protein: CASSRGGGNQPQHF
J gene: TRBJ1-4; D gene: -; V gene: TRBV7-9; clone size: -; CDR3 length: 16; CDR3 DNA: TGTGCCAGCAGCTTAAGGTTGCAGGAGCAATGGGAAAAACTGTTTTTT; CDR3 protein: CASSLRLQEQWEKLFF
J gene: TRBJ2-5; D gene: -; V gene: TRBV3-1/TRBV3-2; clone size: once; CDR3 length: 14; CDR3 DNA: TGTGCCAGCAGGGCCCGGGTACCCCAAGAGACCCAGTACTTC; CDR3 protein: CASRARVPQETQYF
J gene: TRBJ2-1; D gene: -; V gene: TRBV19; clone size: -; CDR3 length: 15; CDR3 DNA: TGTGCCAGTAGTCTCCGTTTAGGGGGGGTAGGGGAGCAGTTCTTC; CDR3 protein: CASSLRLGGVGEQFF
J gene: TRBJ2-5; D gene: TRBD1; V gene: TRBV11-3; clone size: -; CDR3 length: 13; CDR3 DNA: TGTGCCAGCAACGACAGGGGGCAAGAGACCCAGTACTTC; CDR3 protein: CASNDRGQETQYF
J gene: TRBJ1-6; D gene: TRBD1; V gene: TRBV4-3; clone size: -; CDR3 length: 15; CDR3 DNA: TGCGCCAGCAGCCAAGGACAGGGGTACCATTCACCCCTCCACTTT; CDR3 protein: CASSQGQGYHSPLHF
J gene: TRBJ2-1; D gene: -; V gene: TRBV12-3/TRBV12-4; clone size: -; CDR3 length: 12; CDR3 DNA: TGTGCCAGCATGGAGGGGGCCTGGGAGCAGTTCTTC; CDR3 protein: CASMEGAWEQFF
J gene: TRBJ1-4; D gene: -; V gene: TRBV5-1; clone size: -; CDR3 length: 16; CDR3 DNA: TGCGCCAGCAGCCCCCGCGGGGGAGTTTTGAATGAAAAACTGTTTTTT; CDR3 protein: CASSPRGGVLNEKLFF
J gene: TRBJ1-1; D gene: -; V gene: TRBV2; clone size: -; CDR3 length: 14; CDR3 DNA: TGTGCCAGCAGTGTACGGGGGGGCGCGACTGAAGCTTTCTTT; CDR3 protein: CASSVRGGATEAFF
J gene: TRBJ1-3; D gene: -; V gene: TRBV5-1; clone size: -; CDR3 length: 17; CDR3 DNA: TGCGCCAGCAGCTTGGCCGGGGGGGTCGAAAGTGGAAACACCATATATTTT; CDR3 protein: CASSLAGGVESGNTIYF
J gene: TRBJ1-2; D gene: TRBD1; V gene: TRBV9; clone size: -; CDR3 length: 14; CDR3 DNA: TGTGCCAGCAGCATGGGACAGGGGGGCTTTGGCTACACCTTC; CDR3 protein: CASSMGQGGFGYTF
J gene: TRBJ1-1; D gene: -; V gene: TRBV7-3; clone size: -; CDR3 length: 13; CDR3 DNA: TGTGCCAGCAGCCAGGGGAAGTGGACTGAAGCTTTCTTT; CDR3 protein: CASSQGKWTEAFF
J gene: TRBJ2-5; D gene: -; V gene: TRBV9; clone size: -; CDR3 length: 14; CDR3 DNA: TGTGCCAGCAGCGTACGGGGGCTGGGGGAGACCCAGTACTTC; CDR3 protein: CASSVRGLGETQYF